This entry lists 31 T cell receptor beta chains sequenced from one sample in a study of T cell responses to AZD1222 COVID-19 vaccine. The data were produced by immunoSEQ multiplex PCR, yet TCRdb's version contains in-frame clones alone and is incomplete. The data contain approximately 70,000 clones, around 82% of them singletons. The source material was peripheral blood, sampled on day 0 of AZD1222 vaccination. These receptor sequences come from an adult in good health.

This rearrangement joins TRBV7-2 to TRBJ2-7; the D is unclear. This CDR3 is built from 13 residues. The V gene lost 1 base and the J gene lost 4 bases, with 8 bases spanning the gap. Germline assignment: CDR1 SGHTA and CDR2 FQGNSA. CDR3 protein: CASSLVPEYEQYF. The DNA of the CDR3 is TGTGCCAGCAGCTTAGTTCCGGAGTACGAGCAGTACTTC.

The chain links TRBV19 to TRBJ2-7, with D possibly called TRBD1 or TRBD2 (5 bases each). The V gene lost 3 bases and the J gene lost 2 bases, with 11 bases spanning the gap. The germline CDR1 and CDR2 sequences are LNHDA and SQIVND (reference sequence). This CDR3 region has 14 residues. CDR3 residues: CASSIVGEAYEQYF. CDR3 nucleotide sequence: TGTGCCAGTAGTATTGTGGGGGAAGCCTACGAGCAGTACTTC.

The gene calls are TRBV9 and TRBJ1-4; TRBD1 agrees at 7 bases. Germline V lookup: CDR1 SGDLS, CDR2 YYNGEE. This CDR3 comprises 14 residues. Unmatched junction bases numbered 3, after V lost 4 bases and J lost 3 bases. CDR3 DNA: TGTGCCAGCAGCCCAGGACAGGCTAATGAAAAACTGTTTTTT. As protein: CASSPGQANEKLFF.

The genes are TRBV7-3 and TRBJ2-7, with 13 bases matching TRBD2. The CDR3 has 15 residues. Germline loops: CDR1 SGHTA, CDR2 FQGTGA. Losses at the gene ends were 1 base for V and 4 bases for J; bases not matched to a gene: 1. The CDR3 loop is CASSLMTSGGYEQYF. The CDR3 DNA follows: TGTGCCAGCAGCTTAATGACTAGCGGGGGGTACGAGCAGTACTTC.

This sequence joins TRBV2 and TRBJ2-7, with a weak D call TRBD1 (6 bases). Germline CDR1 and CDR2: SNHLY and FYNNEI. The CDR3 is made up of 12 amino acids. V lost 6 bases, J lost 6 bases, and 12 bases lay in between. CDR3 region: CASSWTVGEQYF. The CDR3 DNA is TGTGCCAGCAGCTGGACAGTCGGCGAGCAGTACTTC. Combining the CDR3 with reference TRBV2 and TRBJ2-7 gives the whole variable domain EPEVTQTPSHQVTQMGQEVILRCVPISNHLYFYWYRQILGQKVEFLVSFYNNEISEKSEIFDDQFSVERPDGSNFTLKIRSTKLEDSAMYFCASSWTVGEQYFGPGTRLTVT.

There are a few counts of this clone. The CDR3 sequence: CASSQPMVNRASTEAFF. As DNA, the CDR3 is TGCGCCAGCAGTCAACCCATGGTGAACAGGGCCAGCACTGAAGCTTTCTTT. The chain is built from TRBV23-1 and TRBJ1-1; a possible D gene is TRBD1 (6 bases). TRBV23-1 is recorded as an ORF, its role being uncertain. The length of the CDR3 is 17 residues. Trimming took 2 bases from V and 4 from J, leaving 20 bases between them.

The sample holds one count of this clone. The rearrangement uses TRBV4-2 and TRBJ2-2, with TRBD2 as a possible D gene (5 bases). This CDR3 comprises 15 residues. Germline CDR1 reads LGHNA; CDR2 reads YNFKEQ. Trimming removed 1 base at V and 9 bases at J, with 15 bases between. This CDR3 is CASSQVPGMIRELFF. The CDR3 nucleotides read TGTGCCAGCAGCCAAGTCCCCGGGATGATCCGGGAGCTGTTTTTT.

This sequence joins TRBV21-1 and TRBJ2-5. TRBV21-1 is a pseudogene locus. This CDR3 comprises 15 residues. The CDR3 here is CANPDPPGEQETQYF. Here the CDR3 DNA reads TGTGCCAACCCTGACCCCCCTGGTGAGCAAGAGACCCAGTACTTC.

The chain recombines TRBV29-1 with TRBJ2-7; D call uncertain. V was pared by 5 bases and J by 2 bases, with 7 bases between. Per germline, CDR1 SQVTM and CDR2 ANQGSEA. This CDR3 has 11 residues. This chain's CDR3 is CSVFSAYEQYF. As DNA, the CDR3 is TGCAGCGTTTTCTCTGCCTACGAGCAGTACTTC.

The rearrangement uses TRBV25-1 and TRBJ1-1; 7 bases fit TRBD1. The CDR3 is 15 residues long. V was pared by 4 bases and J by 6 bases, with 11 bases of the junction left unmatched. Germline CDR1 reads MGHDK; CDR2 reads SYGVNS. This CDR3 reads CASSGDLDRQPEAFF. For the CDR3, the DNA is TGTGCCAGCAGTGGAGACCTGGACAGGCAACCTGAAGCTTTCTTT.

V is TRBV10-3 and J is TRBJ1-4; D gene uncertain. This CDR3 is 16 amino acids long. V was cut by 0 bases and J by 0 bases, with 8 bases left in between. Germline V CDR1 and CDR2: ENHRY, SYGVKD. The CDR3 nucleotides are TGTGCCATCAGTGAGTCGCTAGCTTCAACTAATGAAAAACTGTTTTTT. It is translated as CAISESLASTNEKLFF.

This sequence joins TRBV20-1 and TRBJ1-6; D ambiguous. Germline V lookup: CDR1 DFQATT, CDR2 SNEGSKA (reference sequence). With 6 bases removed from V and 7 bases from J, the gap between germline ends came to 7 bases. The CDR3 is 11 residues long. CDR3 coding DNA: TGCAGTGCCCGGAGGAATTCACCCCTCCACTTT. It is translated as CSARRNSPLHF.

The chain is built from TRBV29-1 and TRBJ2-5; the match to TRBD2 covers 7 bases. The germline V gene encodes CDR1 SQVTM and CDR2 ANQGSEA. The CDR3 is 13 amino acids. The ends lost 0 bases at V and 5 bases at J; junction bases unmatched: 3. The CDR3 region has the DNA TGCAGCGTTGAAGATGTCGGGGGGGAGACCCAGTACTTC. Residues: CSVEDVGGETQYF.

V usage is TRBV5-5 and J usage is TRBJ1-2; the D is unclear. CDR1 is SGHKS and CDR2 is YYEKEE in the germline V gene (reference sequence). Trimming shortened V by 0 bases and J by 2 bases, and 5 bases separated the two germline ends. This CDR3 region has 13 residues. The CDR3 nucleotides are TGTGCCAGCAGCTTGGGCACAAACTATGGCTACACCTTC. It is translated as CASSLGTNYGYTF.

The gene calls are TRBV19 and TRBJ2-7; D may be TRBD2 (7 bases). This CDR3 is 15 amino acids long. The germline CDR1 and CDR2 sequences are LNHDA and SQIVND (reference sequence). V lost 5 bases and J 3 bases, leaving 17 bases between the germline ends. The CDR3 here is CASSVSQGRVYEQYF. In nucleotides, the CDR3 is TGTGCCAGTAGTGTTTCGCAGGGGAGGGTCTACGAGCAGTACTTC. Filled out from reference TRBV19 and TRBJ2-7, the complete variable domain reads DGGITQSPKYLFRKEGQNVTLSCEQNLNHDAMYWYRQDPGQGLRLIYYSQIVNDFQKGDIAEGYSVSREKKESFPLTVTSAQKNPTAFYLCASSVSQGRVYEQYFGPGTRLTVT.

This chain links TRBV4-2 with TRBJ2-7, with D possibly matching TRBD1 (5 bases). CDR1 is LGHNA and CDR2 is YNFKEQ in the germline V gene. V was trimmed by 0 bases and J by 5 bases, leaving 11 bases between them. The CDR3 covers 14 residues. The CDR3, as DNA: TGTGCCAGCAGCCAAGAAGGGGCCGGCAACGAGCAGTACTTC. Translated, it gives CASSQEGAGNEQYF.

This clone was observed once. CDR3 protein: CASTHRTEGYTF. Written as DNA, the CDR3 is TGTGCCAGCACCCACAGGACAGAGGGCTACACCTTC. The V gene is TRBV9, the J gene TRBJ1-2, with D possibly TRBD1 on 6 matching bases. The CDR3 spans 12 residues. Trimming cost V 6 bases and J 8 bases, with 14 bases left between them. Germline CDR1 SGDLS, CDR2 YYNGEE.

In its sample, this clone was seen a few times. The chain carries TRBV6-5 and TRBJ1-6; D gene unclear. V was trimmed by 2 bases and J by 4 bases, leaving 6 bases between them. Germline loops: CDR1 MNHEY, CDR2 SVGAGI. The length of the CDR3 is 14 residues. Written as DNA, the CDR3 is TGTGCCAGCAGTTACGTGACGTATAATTCACCCCTCCACTTT. Protein sequence: CASSYVTYNSPLHF.

The chain employs TRBV5-1 and TRBJ2-3; TRBD1 matches at 8 bases. Unmatched junction bases numbered 8, after V lost 7 bases and J lost 4 bases. In germline, CDR1 is SGHRS, CDR2 YFSETQ. This CDR3 has 14 residues. The CDR3 loop reads CASSQGAVADTQYF. CDR3 DNA: TGCGCCAGCTCCCAGGGGGCTGTCGCAGATACGCAGTATTTT.

The CDR3 DNA sequence: TGTGCCAGCAGCGGGGACGAGACAGGGGTGGATACGCAGTATTTT. This gives the protein CASSGDETGVDTQYF. The chain recombines TRBV3-1 (or the pseudogene TRBV3-2) with TRBJ2-3; 8 positions match TRBD1. There are 15 residues in the CDR3. CDR1 and CDR2 from the germline V gene are LGHDT and YNNKEL (reference sequence). V lost 5 bases and J lost 6; bases outside the gene matches: 10.

The chain carries TRBV7-9 and TRBJ1-1; no firm D call. The CDR3 covers 14 residues. Germline CDR1 SEHNR, CDR2 FQNEAQ (reference sequence). Trimming took 1 base from V and 1 from J, leaving 7 bases between them. The CDR3 DNA is TGTGCCAGCAGCTTAGGACTGGAGAACACTGAAGCTTTCTTT. This codes for CASSLGLENTEAFF. The full variable domain, with the rest looked up from reference TRBV7-9 and TRBJ1-1, is DTGVSQNPRHKITKRGQNVTFRCDPISEHNRLYWYRQTLGQGPEFLTYFQNEAQLEKSRLLSDRFSAERPKGSFSTLEIQRTEQGDSAMYLCASSLGLENTEAFFGQGTRLTVV.

The chain carries TRBV10-3 and TRBJ1-5; D is unresolved. Germline V lookup: CDR1 ENHRY, CDR2 SYGVKD. With 2 bases removed from V and 5 bases from J, the gap between germline ends came to 7 bases. The CDR3 totals 13 residues. The CDR3 DNA is TGTGCCATCAGTGAGGTGATAGATCAGCCCCAGCATTTT. Its translation is CAISEVIDQPQHF.

The chain is built from TRBV7-9 and TRBJ1-6; no firm D call. The germline gives CDR1 SEHNR, CDR2 FQNEAQ (reference sequence). The CDR3 is 12 residues long. Trimming left V 1 base short and J 10 bases short, with 5 bases between. This CDR3 reads CASSLGRSPLHF. The DNA for the CDR3 is TGTGCCAGCAGCTTAGGTCGCTCACCCCTCCACTTT.

The chain joins TRBV7-2 to TRBJ2-1, with D possibly matching TRBD2 (7 bases). V lost 1 base and J 6 bases, leaving 13 bases between the germline ends. Germline CDR1 reads SGHTA; CDR2 reads FQGNSA. The CDR3 totals 15 residues. CDR3 sequence reads: CASSLGGGAFNEQFF. The CDR3 DNA reads as TGTGCCAGCAGCTTAGGGGGGGGCGCCTTCAATGAGCAGTTCTTC.

The rearrangement links TRBV2 to TRBJ1-1; D is ambiguous. This CDR3 has 15 residues. The V and J ends lost 0 bases and 12 bases respectively, with 20 bases between them. Germline-derived CDR1 and CDR2 are SNHLY and FYNNEI. The DNA of the CDR3 is TGTGCCAGCAGTGAAGCCAGTAGTGGAGGTTGGAACCCTTTCTTT. As protein: CASSEASSGGWNPFF.

The V and J genes are TRBV3-1 (or the pseudogene TRBV3-2) and TRBJ2-7, with D hard to call. The germline V gene encodes CDR1 LGHDT and CDR2 YNNKEL (reference sequence). V was trimmed by 4 bases and J by 0 bases, leaving 10 bases between them. CDR3 length: 14 residues. CDR3 in DNA: TGTGCCAGCAGCCCCTTGGTGAGCTCCTACGAGCAGTACTTC. This codes for CASSPLVSSYEQYF.

This clone has only one observation. V usage is TRBV28 and J usage is TRBJ1-5; possibly TRBD1 for D (6 bases). This CDR3 has 15 residues. V was pared by 2 bases and J by 5 bases, with 13 bases between. CDR1 and CDR2 from the germline V gene are MDHEN and SYDVKM. The CDR3 loop reads CASSLLRDNHQPQHF. The CDR3 nucleotides are TGTGCCAGCAGTTTACTCCGGGACAACCATCAGCCCCAGCATTTT.

The chain combines TRBV28 with TRBJ2-3; 11 positions agree with TRBD2. The germline V gene has CDR1 MDHEN and CDR2 SYDVKM. This CDR3 is built from 14 residues. V was pared by 5 bases and J by 5 bases, with 3 bases of the junction left unmatched. The CDR3, as DNA: TGTGCCAGCAGTAGTACTAGCGGGGGAGATACGCAGTATTTT. Its translation: CASSSTSGGDTQYF.

This rearrangement joins TRBV10-2 to TRBJ1-5; D may be TRBD1 (5 bases). Between the trimmed V and J ends, which lost 7 bases and 3 bases, there was a span of 10 bases. The CDR3 sequence is 13 residues long. In germline, CDR1 is WSHSY, CDR2 SAAADI. CDR3 in amino acids: CASTDSLNQPQHF. The CDR3 DNA sequence: TGCGCCAGCACTGACAGTCTCAATCAGCCCCAGCATTTT.

CDR3 DNA: TGTGCCAGCAGTTACTCAAACGAGGCTGAAGCTTTCTTT. This codes for CASSYSNEAEAFF. This chain connects TRBV6-6 to TRBJ1-1; D not resolved. This CDR3 comprises 13 residues. Between the trimmed V and J ends, which lost 0 bases and 6 bases, there was a span of 8 bases. Germline V gene sequence: CDR1 MNHNY, CDR2 SVGAGI (reference sequence).

The V and J genes are TRBV4-3 and TRBJ1-3, with D uncertain. Trimming left V 0 bases short and J 4 bases short, with 13 bases between. The germline V gene has CDR1 LGHNA and CDR2 YSLEER. There are 16 residues in the CDR3. DNA for the CDR3: TGCGCCAGCAGCCAAGATTTTGGAGGGATCGGAAACACCATATATTTT. This translates into CASSQDFGGIGNTIYF.